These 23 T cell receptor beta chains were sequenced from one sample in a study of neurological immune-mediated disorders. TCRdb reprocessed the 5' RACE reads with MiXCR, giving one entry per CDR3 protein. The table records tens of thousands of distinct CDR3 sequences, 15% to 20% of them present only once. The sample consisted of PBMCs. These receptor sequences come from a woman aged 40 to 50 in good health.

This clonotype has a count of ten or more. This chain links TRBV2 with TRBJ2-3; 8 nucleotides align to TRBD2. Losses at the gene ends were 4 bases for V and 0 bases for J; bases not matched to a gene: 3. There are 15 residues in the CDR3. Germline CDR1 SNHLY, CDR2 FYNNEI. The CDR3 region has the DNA TGTGCCAGCAGTGTGACTAGCGTAAGCACAGATACGCAGTATTTT. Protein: CASSVTSVSTDTQYF.

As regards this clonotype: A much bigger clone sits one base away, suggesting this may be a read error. CDR3 amino acids: CASSHSDTQYF. The CDR3 region has the DNA TGTGCCAGCAGCCATAGTGATACGCAGTATTTT. The chain recombines TRBV7-9 with TRBJ2-3; D uncertain. The CDR3 runs 11 residues. In germline, CDR1 is SEHNR, CDR2 FQNEAQ (reference sequence). V shed 5 bases and J shed 6 bases, with 6 bases lying between them.

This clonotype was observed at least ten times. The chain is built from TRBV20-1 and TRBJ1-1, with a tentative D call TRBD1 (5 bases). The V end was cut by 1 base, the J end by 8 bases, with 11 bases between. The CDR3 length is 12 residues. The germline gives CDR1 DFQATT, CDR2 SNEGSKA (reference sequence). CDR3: CSARVGTDEAFF. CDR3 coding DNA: TGCAGTGCTAGAGTCGGGACGGACGAAGCTTTCTTT.

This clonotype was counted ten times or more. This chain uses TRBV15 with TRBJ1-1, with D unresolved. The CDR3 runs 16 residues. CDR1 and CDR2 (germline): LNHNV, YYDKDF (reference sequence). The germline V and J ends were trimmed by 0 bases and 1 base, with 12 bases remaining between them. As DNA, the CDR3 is TGTGCCACCAGCAGAGATCTGGCCCTGGGGAACACTGAAGCTTTCTTT. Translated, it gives CATSRDLALGNTEAFF.

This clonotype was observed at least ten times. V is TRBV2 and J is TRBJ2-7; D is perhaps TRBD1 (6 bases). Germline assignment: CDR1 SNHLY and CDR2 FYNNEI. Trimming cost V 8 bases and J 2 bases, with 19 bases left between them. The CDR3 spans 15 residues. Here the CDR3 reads CASGVDRQSPYEQYV. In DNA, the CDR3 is TGTGCCAGCGGGGTTGACAGGCAAAGTCCCTACGAGCAGTACGTC.

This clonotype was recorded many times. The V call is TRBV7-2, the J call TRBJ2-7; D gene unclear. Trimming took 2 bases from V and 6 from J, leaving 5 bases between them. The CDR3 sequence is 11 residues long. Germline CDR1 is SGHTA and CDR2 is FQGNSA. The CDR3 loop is CASSLWGEQYF. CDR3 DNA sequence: TGTGCCAGCAGCTTATGGGGCGAGCAGTACTTC.

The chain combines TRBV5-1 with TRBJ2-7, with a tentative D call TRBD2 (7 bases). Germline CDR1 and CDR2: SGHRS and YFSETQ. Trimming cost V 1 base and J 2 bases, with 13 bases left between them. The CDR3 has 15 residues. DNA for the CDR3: TGCGCCAGCAGCTTGTCGGGGGGCGCGCCCTACGAGCAGTACTTC. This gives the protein CASSLSGGAPYEQYF. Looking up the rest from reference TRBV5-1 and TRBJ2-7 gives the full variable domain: KAGVTQTPRYLIKTRGQQVTLSCSPISGHRSVSWYQQTPGQGLQFLFEYFSETQRNKGNFPGRFSGRQFSNSRSEMNVSTLELGDSALYLCASSLSGGAPYEQYFGPGTRLTVT.

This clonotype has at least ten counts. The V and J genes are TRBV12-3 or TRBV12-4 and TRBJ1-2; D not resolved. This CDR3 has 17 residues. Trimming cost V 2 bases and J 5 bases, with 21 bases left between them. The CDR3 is CASSLKGKLGSAYGYTF. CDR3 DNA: TGTGCCAGCAGTTTAAAAGGAAAGCTTGGGTCGGCGTATGGCTACACCTTC.

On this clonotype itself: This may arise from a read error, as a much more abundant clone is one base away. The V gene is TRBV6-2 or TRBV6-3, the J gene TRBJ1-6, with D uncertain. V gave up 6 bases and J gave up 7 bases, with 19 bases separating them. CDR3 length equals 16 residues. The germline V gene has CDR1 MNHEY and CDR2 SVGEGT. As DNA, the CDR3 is TGTGCCAGCAGACCTGAAACTGACCCACGGAATTCACCCCTCCACTTT. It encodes CASRPETDPRNSPLHF.

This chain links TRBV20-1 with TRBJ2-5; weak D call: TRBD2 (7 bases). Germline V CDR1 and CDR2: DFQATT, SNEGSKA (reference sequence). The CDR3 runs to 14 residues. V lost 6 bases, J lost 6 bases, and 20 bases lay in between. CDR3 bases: TGCAGTGCAACAAGTGTCGGCGGGGGCAAGACCCAGTACTTC. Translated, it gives CSATSVGGGKTQYF.

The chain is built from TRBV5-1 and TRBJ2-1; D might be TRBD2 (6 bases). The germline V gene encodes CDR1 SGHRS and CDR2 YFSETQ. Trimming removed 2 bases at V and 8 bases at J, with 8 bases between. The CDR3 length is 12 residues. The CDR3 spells CASSFGGDEQFF. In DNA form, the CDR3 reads TGCGCCAGCAGCTTCGGCGGGGATGAGCAGTTCTTC.

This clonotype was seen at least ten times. The CDR3 sequence is CSARDPAGGHNGELFF. As DNA, the CDR3 is TGCAGTGCTAGAGATCCGGCGGGGGGGCATAACGGGGAGCTGTTTTTT. The chain links TRBV20-1 to TRBJ2-2, with 9 bases fitting TRBD2. Germline values: CDR1 DFQATT, CDR2 SNEGSKA (reference sequence). The CDR3 has 16 residues. Trimming at V came to 0 bases and at J to 7 bases, leaving 9 bases not matched to a gene.

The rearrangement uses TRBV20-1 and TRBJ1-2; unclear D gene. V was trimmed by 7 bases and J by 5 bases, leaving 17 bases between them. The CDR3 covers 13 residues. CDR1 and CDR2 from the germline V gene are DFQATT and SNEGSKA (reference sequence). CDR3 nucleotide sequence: TGCAGTGTTGTCGTGGTTTCAAAATATGGCTACACCTTC. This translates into CSVVVVSKYGYTF.

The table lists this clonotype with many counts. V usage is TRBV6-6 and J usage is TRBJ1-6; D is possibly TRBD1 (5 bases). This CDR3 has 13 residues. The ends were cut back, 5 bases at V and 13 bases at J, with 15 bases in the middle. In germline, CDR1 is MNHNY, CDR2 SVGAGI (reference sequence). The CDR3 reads CASSRGLTGPLHF. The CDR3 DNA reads TGTGCCAGCAGTCGAGGCCTTACAGGTCCCCTCCACTTT.

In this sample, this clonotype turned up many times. CDR3 protein: CASSPTGATHNQPQHF. In DNA form, the CDR3 reads TGTGCCAGCAGCCCTACAGGGGCAACCCACAATCAGCCCCAGCATTTT. The J gene is TRBJ1-5, the V gene TRBV7-2; 7 nucleotides line up with TRBD1. Unmatched junction bases numbered 10, after V lost 5 bases and J lost 3 bases. CDR1 and CDR2 (germline): SGHTA, FQGNSA. The CDR3 has 16 amino acids.

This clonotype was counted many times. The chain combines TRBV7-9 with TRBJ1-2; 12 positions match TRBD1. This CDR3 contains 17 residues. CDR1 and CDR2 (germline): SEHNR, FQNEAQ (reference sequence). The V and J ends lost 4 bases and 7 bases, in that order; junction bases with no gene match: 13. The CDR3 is CASSSLGQGAVGRGYTF. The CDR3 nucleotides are TGTGCCAGCAGCTCGCTGGGACAGGGGGCGGTAGGTCGTGGCTACACCTTC.

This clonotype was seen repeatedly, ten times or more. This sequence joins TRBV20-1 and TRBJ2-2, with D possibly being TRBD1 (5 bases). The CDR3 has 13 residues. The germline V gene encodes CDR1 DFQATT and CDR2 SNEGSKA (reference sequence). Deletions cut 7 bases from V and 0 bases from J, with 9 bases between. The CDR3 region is CSGGRANTGELFF. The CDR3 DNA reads TGCAGTGGGGGCAGGGCGAACACCGGGGAGCTGTTTTTT.

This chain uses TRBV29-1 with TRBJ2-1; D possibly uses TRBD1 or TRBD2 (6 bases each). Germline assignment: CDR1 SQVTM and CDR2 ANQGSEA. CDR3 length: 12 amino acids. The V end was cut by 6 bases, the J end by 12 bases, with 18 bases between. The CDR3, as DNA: TGCAGCGTCAGGGGAGGAGCCCATGGGCAGTTCTTC. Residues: CSVRGGAHGQFF.

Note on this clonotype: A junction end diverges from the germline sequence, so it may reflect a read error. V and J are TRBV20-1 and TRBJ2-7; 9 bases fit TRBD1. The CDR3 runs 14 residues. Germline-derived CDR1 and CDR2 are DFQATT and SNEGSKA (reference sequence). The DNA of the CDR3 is TGCAGTGCTAGACCCCCGGACAGGGGCTGCGAGCCGTACTTC. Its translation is CSARPPDRGCEPYF.

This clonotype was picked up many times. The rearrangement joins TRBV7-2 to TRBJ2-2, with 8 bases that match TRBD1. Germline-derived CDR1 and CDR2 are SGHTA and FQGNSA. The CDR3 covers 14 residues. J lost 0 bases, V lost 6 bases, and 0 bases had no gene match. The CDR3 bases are TGTGCCAGCAGGGGACAGGCGAACACCGGGGAGCTGTTTTTT. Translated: CASRGQANTGELFF.

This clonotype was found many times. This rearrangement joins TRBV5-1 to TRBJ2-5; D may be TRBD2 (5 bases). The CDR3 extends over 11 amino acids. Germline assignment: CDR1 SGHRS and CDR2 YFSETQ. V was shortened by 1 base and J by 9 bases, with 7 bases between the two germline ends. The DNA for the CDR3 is TGCGCCAGCAGCTTGCGGGGTTCCCAGTACTTC. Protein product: CASSLRGSQYF. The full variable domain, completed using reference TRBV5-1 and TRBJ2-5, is KAGVTQTPRYLIKTRGQQVTLSCSPISGHRSVSWYQQTPGQGLQFLFEYFSETQRNKGNFPGRFSGRQFSNSRSEMNVSTLELGDSALYLCASSLRGSQYFGPGTRLLVL.

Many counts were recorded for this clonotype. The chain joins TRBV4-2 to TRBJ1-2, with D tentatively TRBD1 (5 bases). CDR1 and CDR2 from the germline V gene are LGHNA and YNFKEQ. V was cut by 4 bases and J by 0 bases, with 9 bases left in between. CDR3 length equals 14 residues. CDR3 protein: CASSPTQANYGYTF. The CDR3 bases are TGTGCCAGCAGCCCAACACAGGCTAACTATGGCTACACCTTC.

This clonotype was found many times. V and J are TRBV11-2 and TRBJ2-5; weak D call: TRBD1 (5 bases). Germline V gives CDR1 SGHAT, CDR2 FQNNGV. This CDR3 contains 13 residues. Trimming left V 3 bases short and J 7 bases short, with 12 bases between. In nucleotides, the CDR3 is TGTGCCAGCAGCTTGAGGCAGGGCCCGACCCAGTACTTC. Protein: CASSLRQGPTQYF.